This TCR beta chain was identified during a study of T cell changes during pregnancy in multiple sclerosis. The repertoire was sequenced with immunoSEQ multiplex PCR; TCRdb's copy has only in-frame clones and lacks some. The sample consists of approximately 100,000 clones, about 94% of them appearing once. V was cut by 6 bases and J by 4 bases, with 7 bases left in between. The CDR3 extends over 11 amino acids. Germline CDR1 is DFQATT and CDR2 is SNEGSKA (reference sequence). This specimen consisted of peripheral blood, obtained before pregnancy. The genes are TRBV20-1 and TRBJ2-1; D is perhaps TRBD2 (6 bases). The clonotype originates from a female donor with multiple sclerosis, enrolled in a pregnancy study. In DNA form, the CDR3 reads TGCAGTGCCCGGGAGTACAATGAGCAGTTCTTC. This translates into CSAREYNEQFF.